These 29 T cell receptor beta chains share one sample of origin, sequenced in a study of shared clonotypes between healthy human individuals. Assay: immunoSEQ multiplex PCR; the TCRdb copy retains only in-frame clones and omits some. The sample carries 1,500,000 or so clones, approximately 98.5% recorded once. The sequenced sample consisted of naive CD4+ T cells sorted from blood. Subset in this sample: CD45RA+ positively selected. The receptors shown here come from a man aged 25-45 years in good health.

Concerning this clone itself: A read error may produce the germline difference seen at one junction end. The chain is built from TRBV28 and TRBJ1-5; D is perhaps TRBD1 (5 bases). From germline, CDR1 is MDHEN and CDR2 SYDVKM. The CDR3 loop spans 14 amino acids. In DNA form, the CDR3 reads TGTACCAGCAGTTGGAGGGGAAGCAATCAGCCCCAGCATTTT. It yields the protein CTSSWRGSNQPQHF.

The chain carries TRBV7-2 and TRBJ1-1, with TRBD1 as a possible D gene (5 bases). CDR3 length equals 15 residues. CDR1 is SGHTA, CDR2 FQGNSA, per germline. V lost 5 bases to trimming and J lost 6 bases, with 19 bases between them. The CDR3 region has the DNA TGTGCCAGCAGCCCCCAGCCGCTTCAGGGCGCTGAAGCTTTCTTT. Translated, it gives CASSPQPLQGAEAFF.

This clone was seen just once. J is TRBJ1-1 and V is TRBV14; D is unresolved. In germline, CDR1 is SGHDN, CDR2 FVKESK. The CDR3 is made up of 14 amino acids. Between the trimmed V and J ends, which lost 0 bases and 1 base, there was a span of 6 bases. CDR3 sequence (DNA): TGTGCCAGCAGCCAAGAGTCGAAGAACACTGAAGCTTTCTTT. Translation gives CASSQESKNTEAFF.

J is TRBJ2-3 and V is TRBV6-5; TRBD2 aligns across 7 bases. From germline, CDR1 is MNHEY and CDR2 SVGAGI. With 7 bases clipped from V and 4 bases from J, the junction kept 11 bases outside the gene matches. CDR3 length equals 15 residues. Here the CDR3 reads CASKVVAGVADTQYF. The CDR3 DNA reads TGTGCCAGCAAGGTAGTGGCGGGAGTAGCAGATACGCAGTATTTT.

DNA for the CDR3: TGTGCCAGCAGCTCCCGTACTGGCGGGAGGGTAAACAATGAGCAGTTCTTC. Encoded protein: CASSSRTGGRVNNEQFF. This chain links TRBV7-6 with TRBJ2-1; 9 bases fit TRBD2. This CDR3 is built from 17 residues. J was trimmed by 5 bases and V by 4 bases; bases with no gene match: 12. The V gene's germline CDR1 is SGHVS and CDR2 FNYEAQ. Supplemented by reference TRBV7-6 and TRBJ2-1, the full variable domain reads GAGVSQSPRYKVTKRGQDVALRCDPISGHVSLYWYRQALGQGPEFLTYFNYEAQQDKSGLPNDRFSAERPEGSISTLTIQRTEQRDSAMYRCASSSRTGGRVNNEQFFGPGTRLTVL.

The chain joins TRBV9 to TRBJ1-1; TRBD1 is a possible D gene (5 bases). Trimming removed 0 bases at V and 6 bases at J, with 9 bases between. The CDR3 is 13 amino acids. CDR1 SGDLS and CDR2 YYNGEE come from the germline V gene. CDR3 sequence reads: CASSVVSGPEAFF. The CDR3 region has the DNA TGTGCCAGCAGCGTAGTGTCAGGGCCTGAAGCTTTCTTT.

The chain recombines TRBV18 with TRBJ2-3, with 15 bases matching TRBD2. The CDR3 spans 15 residues. Losses at the gene ends were 6 bases for V and 4 bases for J; bases not matched to a gene: 2. CDR1 and CDR2 (germline): KGHSH, LQKENI. The CDR3 spells CASSRTSGRADTQYF. The CDR3, as DNA: TGTGCCAGCTCGCGGACTAGCGGGAGGGCAGATACGCAGTATTTT.

The chain recombines TRBV7-2 with TRBJ2-1; 8 bases are shared with TRBD2. The CDR3 totals 15 residues. Per germline, CDR1 SGHTA and CDR2 FQGNSA. Germline trimming cut 7 bases from V and 4 bases from J; bases unmatched to any gene: 9. CDR3 DNA: TGTGCCAGCACCCCAGGAGCGGGGGCTTACAATGAGCAGTTCTTC. Translation: CASTPGAGAYNEQFF.

CDR3 residues: CAWTRGGDQPQHF. The CDR3 DNA reads as TGTGCCTGGACCCGGGGCGGCGATCAGCCCCAGCATTTT. The gene calls are TRBV30 and TRBJ1-5; TRBD1 is a possible D gene (5 bases). Germline-derived CDR1 and CDR2 are GTSNPN and SVGIG (reference sequence). The V gene lost 4 bases and the J gene lost 5 bases, with 12 bases spanning the gap. CDR3 size: 13 residues.

This sequence joins TRBV6-5 and TRBJ2-5, with TRBD1 identical over 8 bases. This CDR3 has 13 amino acids. Germline V lookup: CDR1 MNHEY, CDR2 SVGAGI. Trimming cost V 6 bases and J 2 bases; bases outside gene matches: 2. In DNA form, the CDR3 reads TGTGCCAGCAGCCGGGACAGGCAAGAGACCCAGTACTTC. Encoded protein: CASSRDRQETQYF.

The chain is built from TRBV7-9 and TRBJ2-1; D gene ambiguous. Between the trimmed V and J ends, which lost 1 base and 2 bases, there was a span of 15 bases. Germline V lookup: CDR1 SEHNR, CDR2 FQNEAQ (reference sequence). The CDR3 is made up of 17 amino acids. Here the CDR3 reads CASSLDPLGGTYNEQFF. In nucleotides, the CDR3 is TGTGCCAGCAGCTTAGACCCCCTAGGCGGCACCTACAATGAGCAGTTCTTC.

This chain links TRBV6-1 with TRBJ1-5, with D perhaps matching TRBD1 (6 bases). Germline V gene lookup returns CDR1 MNHNS and CDR2 SASEGT. V lost 6 bases to trimming and J lost 1 base, with 13 bases between them. The CDR3 contains 15 residues. CDR3 sequence reads: CASSVSQGSNQPQHF. DNA for the CDR3: TGTGCCAGCAGCGTATCTCAGGGGAGCAATCAGCCCCAGCATTTT.

The V call is TRBV5-1, the J call TRBJ2-1; 7 positions agree with TRBD2. V shed 5 bases, J shed 0 bases, and the junction held 8 bases outside the gene matches. The CDR3 sequence is 16 residues long. Germline CDR1 is SGHRS and CDR2 is YFSETQ. For the CDR3, the DNA is TGCGCCAGCAGGGTAGCGGGCCCTAGCTCCTACAATGAGCAGTTCTTC. Protein product: CASRVAGPSSYNEQFF.

The chain employs TRBV11-2 and TRBJ2-7; D is unclear. Germline values: CDR1 SGHAT, CDR2 FQNNGV. Trimming removed 5 bases from V and 4 bases from J, with 15 bases in between. The CDR3 length is 14 residues. Here the CDR3 DNA reads TGTGCCAGCAGCCAGACCGACGACCGATACGAGCAGTACTTC. This gives the protein CASSQTDDRYEQYF.

CDR3 protein: CASSSRLAGGPETQYF. Written as DNA, the CDR3 is TGTGCCAGCAGCTCCAGACTAGCGGGAGGGCCGGAGACCCAGTACTTC. The V call is TRBV5-6, the J call TRBJ2-5, with 14 bases fitting TRBD2. The germline V gene encodes CDR1 SGHDT and CDR2 YYEEEE. J gave up 5 bases and V 3 bases, and 6 bases lay outside the gene matches. The CDR3 is 16 residues long. Variable domain in full (rest from reference TRBV5-6 and TRBJ2-5): DAGVTQSPTHLIKTRGQQVTLRCSPKSGHDTVSWYQQALGQGPQFIFQYYEEEERQRGNFPDRFSGHQFPNYSSELNVNALLLGDSALYLCASSSRLAGGPETQYFGPGTRLLVL.

The V and J genes are TRBV5-1 and TRBJ2-2, with 7 bases identical to TRBD1. The germline gives CDR1 SGHRS, CDR2 YFSETQ. This CDR3 region has 14 residues. Trimming cost V 6 bases and J 10 bases; bases outside gene matches: 12. The CDR3 is CASTSMNRGPELFF. The CDR3 nucleotides are TGCGCCAGCACCAGCATGAACAGGGGACCGGAGCTGTTTTTT.

This clone is a singleton in its sample. V usage is TRBV4-1 and J usage is TRBJ2-2, with 9 bases that match TRBD2. V lost 1 base, J lost 4 bases, and 7 bases stayed unmatched. The CDR3 loop spans 17 amino acids. In germline, CDR1 is MGHRA, CDR2 YSYEKL. The CDR3 loop reads CASSQAVAGVFTGELFF. For the CDR3, the DNA is TGCGCCAGCAGCCAAGCGGTAGCGGGAGTGTTCACCGGGGAGCTGTTTTTT.

This rearrangement joins TRBV28 to TRBJ2-7, with TRBD1 as a possible D gene (6 bases). In germline, CDR1 is MDHEN, CDR2 SYDVKM. V was shortened by 7 bases and J by 0 bases, with 13 bases between the two germline ends. The CDR3 runs to 14 residues. The CDR3 sequence is CASTVQGYSYEQYF. The CDR3 DNA reads TGTGCCAGCACCGTCCAGGGGTACTCCTACGAGCAGTACTTC.

The gene calls are TRBV19 and TRBJ1-1, with no clear D. The CDR3 is 14 amino acids. The V and J ends lost 6 bases and 3 bases respectively, with 14 bases between them. Germline loops: CDR1 LNHDA, CDR2 SQIVND (reference sequence). The CDR3 protein is CASRERGGYTEAFF. The DNA for the CDR3 is TGTGCCAGTAGGGAACGCGGAGGATACACTGAAGCTTTCTTT.

The chain couples TRBV5-1 to TRBJ2-7; the D call may be TRBD1 or TRBD2 (5 bases each). The germline V gene has CDR1 SGHRS and CDR2 YFSETQ. The CDR3 is made up of 16 amino acids. The V end lost 0 bases, the J end lost 3 bases, and 16 bases lay between the germline ends. The CDR3 bases are TGCGCCAGCAGCTTGGCGGGGCAGCCTGCAATCTACGAGCAGTACTTC. This gives the protein CASSLAGQPAIYEQYF.

The chain uses TRBV7-2 and TRBJ1-5, with TRBD1 identical over 8 bases. This CDR3 is 15 amino acids long. CDR1 is SGHTA, CDR2 FQGNSA, per germline. Trimming cost V 3 bases and J 7 bases; bases outside gene matches: 8. CDR3 sequence reads: CASSLSPGQEQPQHF. CDR3 sequence (DNA): TGTGCCAGCAGCTTGAGTCCGGGACAGGAACAGCCCCAGCATTTT.

This chain uses TRBV29-1 with TRBJ2-1; no reliable D call. Germline CDR1 and CDR2: SQVTM and ANQGSEA. The CDR3 has 14 amino acids. Between the trimmed V and J ends, which lost 5 bases and 0 bases, there was a span of 11 bases. CDR3 in DNA: TGCAGCGTTTTCCTTTACAGCTCCTACAATGAGCAGTTCTTC. This codes for CSVFLYSSYNEQFF.

The chain is built from TRBV5-4 and TRBJ2-2; the match to TRBD1 covers 9 bases. Per germline, CDR1 SGHNT and CDR2 YYREEE (reference sequence). V trimming: 1 base; J trimming: 6 bases; junction bases outside the gene matches: 10. The CDR3 covers 17 residues. CDR3 protein: CASSLRTGGLGAGELFF. For the CDR3, the DNA is TGTGCCAGCAGCTTGAGAACAGGGGGCTTGGGGGCCGGGGAGCTGTTTTTT.

The chain links TRBV2 to TRBJ2-7; D gene ambiguous. V lost 6 bases and J lost 3, with 21 bases in between. This CDR3 comprises 16 residues. In germline, CDR1 is SNHLY, CDR2 FYNNEI. CDR3 sequence reads: CASRTLELGADYEQYF. CDR3 nucleotides: TGTGCCAGCAGGACGTTAGAGTTAGGAGCAGACTACGAGCAGTACTTC.

The rearrangement joins TRBV27 to TRBJ2-3, with TRBD1 identical over 8 bases. Unmatched junction bases numbered 8, after V lost 6 bases and J lost 0 bases. CDR3 length: 16 residues. Germline assignment: CDR1 MNHEY and CDR2 SMNVEV (reference sequence). The CDR3: CASSRYRGSSTDTQYF. The CDR3 coding sequence is TGTGCCAGCAGCCGGTACAGGGGGAGCAGCACAGATACGCAGTATTTT.

The chain carries TRBV28 and TRBJ2-7; D is uncertain. The CDR3 runs 13 residues. The germline V and J ends were trimmed by 8 bases and 6 bases, with 17 bases remaining between them. CDR1 and CDR2 (germline): MDHEN, SYDVKM. The CDR3 spells CASWVSSIGEQYF. The CDR3 region has the DNA TGTGCCAGCTGGGTTTCCTCAATAGGCGAGCAGTACTTC.

This clone is a singleton in its sample. The CDR3 sequence: CASRVGGTGEKLFF. The CDR3 nucleotides read TGTGCCAGCAGGGTCGGGGGGACGGGTGAAAAACTGTTTTTT. The rearrangement links TRBV27 to TRBJ1-4; D is perhaps TRBD1 (5 bases). The V gene's germline CDR1 is MNHEY and CDR2 SMNVEV (reference sequence). The CDR3 is 14 amino acids. Trimming pared 6 bases from V and 7 bases from J, leaving 15 bases between.

About this clone itself: This sample also contains other DNA sequences that code for the same CDR3. The V gene is TRBV5-1, the J gene TRBJ2-5, with D unclear. V gave up 0 bases and J gave up 5 bases, with 11 bases separating them. This CDR3 comprises 14 residues. The germline V gene has CDR1 SGHRS and CDR2 YFSETQ. CDR3 in amino acids: CASSLGAGRETQYF. DNA of the CDR3: TGCGCCAGCAGCTTGGGGGCCGGCAGGGAGACCCAGTACTTC. The entire variable domain, with the rest obtained from reference TRBV5-1 and TRBJ2-5, is as follows: KAGVTQTPRYLIKTRGQQVTLSCSPISGHRSVSWYQQTPGQGLQFLFEYFSETQRNKGNFPGRFSGRQFSNSRSEMNVSTLELGDSALYLCASSLGAGRETQYFGPGTRLLVL.

The chain joins TRBV10-3 to TRBJ2-3; TRBD1 is a possible D gene (5 bases). V shed 6 bases and J shed 3 bases, with 22 bases lying between them. Germline V gene lookup returns CDR1 ENHRY and CDR2 SYGVKD. The CDR3 totals 17 residues. Here the CDR3 DNA reads TGTGCCATCAGGGGCAAGTTAGGGGCGCTGAGAACAGATACGCAGTATTTT. It codes for CAIRGKLGALRTDTQYF.